Following are 3 T cell receptor beta chains from one sample sequenced in a study of CD8+ T cells in alopecia areata. Treatment denoted: oral pan-JAK inhibitor, 5-10 mg twice daily. Isolated RNA was reverse transcribed into cDNA used as the sequencing template. Sequenced by immunoSEQ multiplex PCR; TCRdb stores in-frame clones only, minus some. The sample contains 200,000 to 250,000 clones, more than 45% of which appear only once. The source was CD4+ T cells sorted from blood, collected at week 4, from a patient treated with tofacitinib. The source of these receptors is a human donor with alopecia areata.

This sequence joins TRBV27 and TRBJ2-7; D tentatively reads TRBD1 or TRBD2 (5 bases each). Trimming shortened V by 8 bases and J by 4 bases, and 15 bases separated the two germline ends. The germline CDR1 and CDR2 sequences are MNHEY and SMNVEV (reference sequence). The length of the CDR3 is 13 residues. The CDR3 loop is CASGTTDRYEQYF. DNA for the CDR3: TGTGCCAGCGGGACGACCGACAGATACGAGCAGTACTTC.

The chain joins TRBV7-3 to TRBJ2-4, with TRBD1 matching over 9 bases. Germline trimming cut 4 bases from V and 6 bases from J; bases unmatched to any gene: 1. Germline V gives CDR1 SGHTA, CDR2 FQGTGA. CDR3 size: 13 residues. The CDR3 nucleotides read TGTGCCAGCAGCTCGGGACAGGGAAACATTCAGTACTTC. As protein: CASSSGQGNIQYF.

The chain has TRBV11-2 and TRBJ2-4; D not certain. With 4 bases removed from V and 0 bases from J, the gap between germline ends came to 7 bases. This CDR3 contains 14 residues. Germline V gives CDR1 SGHAT, CDR2 FQNNGV. DNA of the CDR3: TGTGCCAGCAGCTCGGTGGGAGCCAAAAACATTCAGTACTTC. It is translated as CASSSVGAKNIQYF.